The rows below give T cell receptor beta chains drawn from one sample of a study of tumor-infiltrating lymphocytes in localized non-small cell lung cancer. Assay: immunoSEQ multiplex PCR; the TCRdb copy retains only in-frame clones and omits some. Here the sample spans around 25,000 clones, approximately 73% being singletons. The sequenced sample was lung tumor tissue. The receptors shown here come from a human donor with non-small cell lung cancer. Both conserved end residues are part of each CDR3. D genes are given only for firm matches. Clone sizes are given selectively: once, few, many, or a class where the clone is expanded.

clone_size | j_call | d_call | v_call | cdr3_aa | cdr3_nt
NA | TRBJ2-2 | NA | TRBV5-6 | CASSLAQGTGELFF | TGTGCCAGCAGCTTGGCCCAGGGAACCGGGGAGCTGTTTTTT
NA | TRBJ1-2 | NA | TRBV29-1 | CSVEDVGGNYGYTF | TGCAGCGTTGAAGATGTCGGAGGAAACTATGGCTACACCTTC
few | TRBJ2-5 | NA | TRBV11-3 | CASSAQGRETQYF | TGTGCCAGCAGCGCCCAGGGTCGGGAGACCCAGTACTTC
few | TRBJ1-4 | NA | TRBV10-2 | CASSEFPPGTNEKLFF | TGCGCCAGCAGTGAGTTTCCCCCAGGAACTAATGAAAAACTGTTTTTT
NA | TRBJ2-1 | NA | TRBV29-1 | CSVKTGNEQFF | TGCAGCGTCAAAACAGGGAATGAGCAGTTCTTC
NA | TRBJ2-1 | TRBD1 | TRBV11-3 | CASSLGDSMFSYNEQFF | TGTGCCAGCAGCTTAGGGGACAGTATGTTCTCCTACAATGAGCAGTTCTTC
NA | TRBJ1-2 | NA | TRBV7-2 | CASSYSPVFSNPGYTF | TGTGCCAGCAGCTATTCTCCGGTATTCTCAAATCCTGGCTACACCTTC
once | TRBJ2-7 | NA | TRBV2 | CASSALGVGLEQYF | TGTGCCAGCAGTGCCCTCGGAGTAGGCCTAGAGCAGTACTTC
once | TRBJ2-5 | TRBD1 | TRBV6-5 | CASSYLGQGASQYF | TGTGCCAGCAGTTACCTGGGACAGGGGGCTTCCCAGTACTTC
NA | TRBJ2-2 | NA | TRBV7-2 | CASSTRTNTGELFF | TGTGCCAGCAGCACCCGGACTAACACCGGGGAGCTGTTTTTT
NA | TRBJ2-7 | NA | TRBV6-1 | CASSERDRNYEQYF | TGTGCCAGCAGTGAGCGGGACAGAAACTACGAGCAGTACTTC
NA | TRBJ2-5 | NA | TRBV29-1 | CSVEDGVVGGTQYF | TGCAGCGTTGAAGACGGAGTCGTCGGGGGGACCCAGTACTTC
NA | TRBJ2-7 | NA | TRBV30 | CAWSGGRPYEQYF | TGTGCCTGGAGTGGTGGGAGGCCCTACGAGCAGTACTTC
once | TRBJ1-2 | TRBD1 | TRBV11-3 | CASSPGTELNYGYTF | TGTGCCAGCAGTCCCGGGACAGAACTCAACTATGGCTACACCTTC
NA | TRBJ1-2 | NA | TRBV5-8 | CASSFERLANYGYTF | TGTGCCAGCAGCTTTGAACGCCTAGCTAACTATGGCTACACCTTC
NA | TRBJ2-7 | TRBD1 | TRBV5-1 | CASRTRTGGDEQYF | TGCGCCAGCAGGACCAGGACAGGGGGTGATGAGCAGTACTTC
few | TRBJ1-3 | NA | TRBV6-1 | CASSEYDSSGNTIYF | TGTGCCAGCAGTGAGTATGACTCCTCAGGGAACACCATATATTTT
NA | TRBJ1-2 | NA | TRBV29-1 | CSVEDSGGGYTF | TGCAGCGTTGAAGATTCCGGGGGTGGCTACACCTTC
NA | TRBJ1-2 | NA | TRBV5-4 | CASSRTARVGGYTF | TGTGCCAGCAGCAGGACGGCAAGGGTGGGTGGCTACACCTTC
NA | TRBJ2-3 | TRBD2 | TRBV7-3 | CASSPGGPGDTQYF | TGTGCCAGCAGCCCGGGGGGGCCGGGAGATACGCAGTATTTT
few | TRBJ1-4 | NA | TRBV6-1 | CASKSGSTNEKLFF | TGTGCCAGCAAGTCGGGTTCAACTAATGAAAAACTGTTTTTT
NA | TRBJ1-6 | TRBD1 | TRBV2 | CASSAGTGGGSPLHF | TGTGCCAGCAGTGCGGGGACAGGGGGCGGTTCACCCCTCCACTTT
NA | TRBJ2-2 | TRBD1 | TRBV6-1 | CASSADRETGELFF | TGTGCCAGCAGTGCGGACAGGGAGACCGGGGAGCTGTTTTTT
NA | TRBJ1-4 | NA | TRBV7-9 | CASSPPGVGEKLFF | TGTGCCAGCAGCCCCCCAGGGGTAGGCGAAAAACTGTTTTTT
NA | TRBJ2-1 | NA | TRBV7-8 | CASSLGRYEQFF | TGTGCCAGCAGCTTAGGAAGGTATGAGCAGTTCTTC
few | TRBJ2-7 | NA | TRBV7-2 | CASSSIGVGEQYF | TGTGCCAGCAGCTCGATAGGGGTTGGCGAGCAGTACTTC
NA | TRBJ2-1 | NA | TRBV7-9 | CASSDGRSYNEQFF | TGTGCCAGCAGCGATGGACGGTCCTACAATGAGCAGTTCTTC
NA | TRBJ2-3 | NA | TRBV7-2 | CASSLALGGTDTQYF | TGTGCCAGCAGCTTAGCTTTAGGCGGCACAGATACGCAGTATTTT
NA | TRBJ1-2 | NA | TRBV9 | CASSATVNYGYTF | TGTGCCAGCAGCGCGACAGTGAACTATGGCTACACCTTC
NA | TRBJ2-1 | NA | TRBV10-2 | CASSESGFVDEQFF | TGCGCCAGCAGTGAGAGCGGATTCGTCGATGAGCAGTTCTTC
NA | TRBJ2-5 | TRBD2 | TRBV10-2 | CASGGGLKETQYF | TGCGCCTCCGGGGGGGGGCTGAAAGAGACCCAGTACTTC
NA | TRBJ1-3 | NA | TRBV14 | CASSQGSSGNTIYF | TGTGCCAGCAGCCAAGGGAGCTCTGGAAACACCATATATTTT